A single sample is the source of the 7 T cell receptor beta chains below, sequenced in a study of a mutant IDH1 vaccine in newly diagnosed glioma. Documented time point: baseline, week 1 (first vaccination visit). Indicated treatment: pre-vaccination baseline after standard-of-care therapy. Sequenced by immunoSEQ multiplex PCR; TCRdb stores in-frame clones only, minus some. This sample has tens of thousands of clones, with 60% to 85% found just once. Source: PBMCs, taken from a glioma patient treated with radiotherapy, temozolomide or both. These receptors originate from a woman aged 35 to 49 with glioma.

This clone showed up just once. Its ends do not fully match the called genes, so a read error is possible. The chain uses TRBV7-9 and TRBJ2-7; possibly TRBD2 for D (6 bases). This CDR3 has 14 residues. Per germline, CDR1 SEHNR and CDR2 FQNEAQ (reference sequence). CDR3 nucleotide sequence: TGTGCCAGCAGCTTAGACATAGCGGCTACCGAACGGCACTTC. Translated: CASSLDIAATERHF.

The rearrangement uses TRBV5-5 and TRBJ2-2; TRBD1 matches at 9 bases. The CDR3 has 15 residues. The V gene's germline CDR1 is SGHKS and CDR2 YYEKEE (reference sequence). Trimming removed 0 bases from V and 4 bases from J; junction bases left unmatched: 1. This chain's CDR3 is CASSLGTGVTGELFF. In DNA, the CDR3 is TGTGCCAGCAGCTTGGGGACAGGGGTCACCGGGGAGCTGTTTTTT.

Here the CDR3 reads CASSPWRGSDNEQFF. The CDR3 DNA is TGTGCCAGCAGTCCGTGGCGGGGGTCCGACAATGAGCAGTTCTTC. This chain joins TRBV28 and TRBJ2-1; 7 nucleotides agree with TRBD2. CDR1 MDHEN and CDR2 SYDVKM come from the germline V gene. This CDR3 region has 15 residues. The trim removed 5 bases at V and 5 bases at J, leaving 9 bases unmatched. Combining the CDR3 with reference TRBV28 and TRBJ2-1 gives the whole variable domain DVKVTQSSRYLVKRTGEKVFLECVQDMDHENMFWYRQDPGLGLRLIYFSYDVKMKEKGDIPEGYSVSREKKERFSLILESASTNQTSMYLCASSPWRGSDNEQFFGPGTRLTVL.

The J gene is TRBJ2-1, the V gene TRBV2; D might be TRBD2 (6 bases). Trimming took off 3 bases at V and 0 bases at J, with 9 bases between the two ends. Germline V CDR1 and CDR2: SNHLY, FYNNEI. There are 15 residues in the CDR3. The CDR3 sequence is CASSDMGGSYNEQFF. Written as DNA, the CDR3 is TGTGCCAGCAGTGATATGGGGGGCTCCTACAATGAGCAGTTCTTC.

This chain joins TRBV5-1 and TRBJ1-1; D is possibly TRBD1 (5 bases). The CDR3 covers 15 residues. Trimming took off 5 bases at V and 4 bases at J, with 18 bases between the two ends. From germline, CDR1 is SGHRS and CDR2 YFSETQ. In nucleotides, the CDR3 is TGCGCCAGCAGTTCCGTAGGGGTGGGGGGCACTGAAGCTTTCTTT. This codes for CASSSVGVGGTEAFF.

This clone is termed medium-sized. CDR3 loop: CASSPTGGGYTF. DNA for the CDR3: TGTGCCAGCAGTCCCACAGGGGGCGGCTACACCTTC. The genes are TRBV2 and TRBJ1-2, with 9 bases matching TRBD1. Germline V gives CDR1 SNHLY, CDR2 FYNNEI. J gave up 8 bases and V 5 bases, and 3 bases lay outside the gene matches. CDR3 length equals 12 residues.

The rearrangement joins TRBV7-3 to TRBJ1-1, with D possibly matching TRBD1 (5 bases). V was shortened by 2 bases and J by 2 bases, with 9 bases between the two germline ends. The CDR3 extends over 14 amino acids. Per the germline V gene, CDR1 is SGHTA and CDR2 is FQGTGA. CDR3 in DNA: TGTGCCAGCAGCTTAGGGGGAGAAAACACTGAAGCTTTCTTT. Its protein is CASSLGGENTEAFF.